The T cell receptor beta chain under discussion was sequenced for a study of shared clonotypes between healthy human individuals. Across the study: Every donor yielded three CD4 naive, three CD4 memory, two CD8 naive and one CD8 memory plate.

At deep level, the assay was performed. Some clones are missing from TCRdb's copy, which holds only in-frame ones; the method was immunoSEQ multiplex PCR. The table records 2 million to 2.5 million clones, almost 96% of them present only once. As regards this clone: The antigen is unknown.

This CDR3 comprises 17 residues. Germline V lookup: CDR1 MNHEY, CDR2 SMNVEV (reference sequence). V shed 7 bases and J shed 0 bases, with 20 bases lying between them. Broader study findings: Generation probabilities of non-shared clonotypes were lower (relative to those shared by all four donors).

The rearrangement uses TRBV27 and TRBJ2-3, with D perhaps TRBD2 (6 bases). The source is a man aged 18 to 30 in good health. Input material: naive CD4+ T cells sorted from blood. The sample's subset: CD45RA+ positively selected. The CDR3 region has the DNA TGTGCCAGCATCCCGGACGGGGGAAGATCTAGCACAGATACGCAGTATTTT. Amino acids: CASIPDGGRSSTDTQYF.